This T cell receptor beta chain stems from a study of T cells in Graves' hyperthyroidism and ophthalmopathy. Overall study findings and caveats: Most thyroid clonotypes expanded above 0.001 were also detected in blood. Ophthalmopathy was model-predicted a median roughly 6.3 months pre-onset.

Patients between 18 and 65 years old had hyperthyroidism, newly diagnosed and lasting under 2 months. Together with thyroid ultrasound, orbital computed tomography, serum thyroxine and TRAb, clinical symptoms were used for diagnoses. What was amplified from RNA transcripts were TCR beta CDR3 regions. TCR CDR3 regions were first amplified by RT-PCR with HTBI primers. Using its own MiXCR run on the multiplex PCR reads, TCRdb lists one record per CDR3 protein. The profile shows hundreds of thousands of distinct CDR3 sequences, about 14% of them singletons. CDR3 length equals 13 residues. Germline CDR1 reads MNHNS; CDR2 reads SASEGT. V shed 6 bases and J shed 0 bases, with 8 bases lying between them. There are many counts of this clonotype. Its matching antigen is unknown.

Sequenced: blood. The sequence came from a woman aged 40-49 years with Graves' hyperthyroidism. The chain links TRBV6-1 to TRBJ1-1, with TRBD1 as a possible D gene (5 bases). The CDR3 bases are TGTGCCAGCAGGTACAGGATGAACACTGAAGCTTTCTTT. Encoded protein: CASRYRMNTEAFF.